These T cell receptor beta chains were read from a single sample in a study of blood T cell repertoires in COVID-19. Clones were sequenced by immunoSEQ multiplex PCR, and TCRdb holds only the in-frame ones, with some missing. The data hold some 140,000 clones, with about 85% observed a single time. The source material was peripheral blood. The receptors come from a man in his sixties with COVID-19, enrolled during active disease. Both conserved end residues are part of each CDR3. The order of the fields is J gene, clone size, D gene, V gene, CDR3 protein, CDR3 DNA. A D gene is named only where the DNA matches it firmly. Not every row has a clone size; where given, it reads once, few, many or a size class.

J: TRBJ1-6; size: .; D: TRBD1; V: TRBV4-3; CDR3: CASSQWGPDRDRDNSPLHF; DNA: TGCGCCAGCAGCCAATGGGGGCCAGACAGGGACAGGGATAATTCACCCCTCCACTTT
J: TRBJ2-6; size: .; D: TRBD1; V: TRBV27; CDR3: CGTGQGAPGANVLTF; DNA: TGTGGGACTGGACAGGGGGCGCCCGGGGCCAACGTCCTGACTTTC
J: TRBJ1-6; size: .; D: .; V: TRBV28; CDR3: CASSTAGGGASSPLHF; DNA: TGTGCCAGCAGTACCGCGGGGGGGGGAGCCAGTTCACCCCTCCACTTT
J: TRBJ1-1; size: .; D: .; V: TRBV30; CDR3: CAWNVQGTRTEAFF; DNA: TGTGCCTGGAACGTACAGGGAACTCGCACTGAAGCTTTCTTT
J: TRBJ2-5; size: .; D: .; V: TRBV18; CDR3: CASSPGQADQETQYF; DNA: TGTGCCAGCTCACCGGGGCAAGCTGACCAAGAGACCCAGTACTTC
J: TRBJ2-1; size: .; D: TRBD2; V: TRBV18; CDR3: CASSRLAGGSYDEQFF; DNA: TGTGCCAGCTCACGGCTAGCGGGGGGGAGTTACGATGAGCAGTTCTTC
J: TRBJ2-7; size: once; D: TRBD2; V: TRBV27; CDR3: CASISSGGGEQYF; DNA: TGTGCCAGCATATCTAGCGGGGGAGGGGAGCAGTACTTC
J: TRBJ1-6; size: .; D: TRBD1; V: TRBV5-1; CDR3: CASSIQGQGGNSPLHF; DNA: TGCGCCAGCAGCATTCAGGGCCAGGGGGGAAATTCACCCCTCCACTTT
J: TRBJ2-7; size: .; D: .; V: TRBV4-3; CDR3: CASSQDRGHEQYF; DNA: TGCGCCAGCAGCCAAGACAGGGGTCACGAGCAGTACTTC
J: TRBJ1-2; size: many; D: .; V: TRBV2; CDR3: CASSAMRRTNYGYTF; DNA: TGTGCCAGCAGTGCTATGAGACGGACAAACTATGGCTACACCTTC
J: TRBJ1-3; size: .; D: .; V: TRBV28; CDR3: CASSLWGEGSYGNTIYF; DNA: TGTGCCAGCAGTTTATGGGGGGAGGGGTCGTATGGAAACACCATATATTTT
J: TRBJ1-4; size: .; D: TRBD1; V: TRBV29-1; CDR3: CSVDQQGATKLFF; DNA: TGCAGCGTTGATCAGCAGGGGGCCACAAAACTGTTTTTT
J: TRBJ1-5; size: once; D: .; V: TRBV24-1; CDR3: CATGRGNQPQHF; DNA: TGTGCCACCGGCAGGGGCAATCAGCCCCAGCATTTT
J: TRBJ2-1; size: .; D: .; V: TRBV19; CDR3: CASSIVSQGAWNEQFF; DNA: TGTGCCAGTAGTATAGTGAGCCAGGGTGCTTGGAATGAGCAGTTCTTC
J: TRBJ1-2; size: .; D: .; V: TRBV7-2; CDR3: CASSLWAGDDYGYTF; DNA: TGTGCCAGCAGCTTATGGGCAGGGGATGACTATGGCTACACCTTC
J: TRBJ1-1; size: once; D: TRBD1; V: TRBV9; CDR3: CASSVTGEITEAFF; DNA: TGTGCCAGCAGCGTGACAGGGGAGATCACTGAAGCTTTCTTT
J: TRBJ2-7; size: .; D: TRBD1; V: TRBV25-1; CDR3: CASRVTRTGSYEQYF; DNA: TGTGCCAGCAGGGTTACGCGGACAGGCTCCTACGAGCAGTACTTC
J: TRBJ2-2; size: .; D: TRBD2; V: TRBV7-3; CDR3: CASSLDSGVNTGELFF; DNA: TGTGCCAGCAGCCTAGATAGCGGGGTGAACACCGGGGAGCTGTTTTTT
J: TRBJ1-2; size: .; D: TRBD1; V: TRBV7-2; CDR3: CASSANRGDGYTF; DNA: TGTGCCAGCAGCGCCAACAGGGGGGACGGCTACACCTTC
J: TRBJ1-6; size: .; D: .; V: TRBV28; CDR3: CASSLGLPSRPLHF; DNA: TGTGCCAGCAGTTTGGGGCTGCCTTCGAGACCCCTCCACTTT
J: TRBJ1-6; size: .; D: .; V: TRBV5-1; CDR3: CASSLDGSGTTSPLHF; DNA: TGCGCCAGCAGCTTGGACGGGAGCGGGACAACTTCACCCCTCCACTTT
J: TRBJ1-1; size: .; D: TRBD1; V: TRBV6-5; CDR3: CASSWLSGGRTEAFF; DNA: TGTGCCAGCAGTTGGCTGTCAGGGGGCAGGACTGAAGCTTTCTTT
J: TRBJ2-5; size: .; D: .; V: TRBV18; CDR3: CASSPPGHTETQYF; DNA: TGTGCCAGCTCACCACCGGGACACACAGAGACCCAGTACTTC
J: TRBJ1-1; size: .; D: .; V: TRBV27; CDR3: CASSRDSRTEAFF; DNA: TGTGCCAGCAGCCGAGACAGTCGCACTGAAGCTTTCTTT
J: TRBJ1-1; size: .; D: .; V: TRBV5-5; CDR3: CASSLALNTEAFF; DNA: TGTGCCAGCAGCTTGGCTTTGAACACTGAAGCTTTCTTT
J: TRBJ1-4; size: .; D: .; V: TRBV18; CDR3: CASSNGNEKLFF; DNA: TGTGCCAGCTCAAACGGTAATGAAAAACTGTTTTTT
J: TRBJ2-7; size: .; D: .; V: TRBV6-5; CDR3: CASIRGDSYEQYF; DNA: TGTGCCAGCATTCGGGGTGACTCCTACGAGCAGTACTTC
J: TRBJ2-4; size: .; D: .; V: TRBV30; CDR3: CAWSPRERGVVKNIQYF; DNA: TGTGCCTGGAGTCCTAGGGAACGGGGTGTGGTCAAAAACATTCAGTACTTC
J: TRBJ2-5; size: .; D: TRBD1; V: TRBV18; CDR3: CASSPPGQGDGVTQYF; DNA: TGTGCCAGCTCACCCCCGGGACAGGGGGATGGGGTGACCCAGTACTTC
J: TRBJ2-7; size: .; D: .; V: TRBV30; CDR3: CAWTVRGRGSYEQYF; DNA: TGTGCCTGGACCGTAAGGGGGAGAGGCTCCTACGAGCAGTACTTC
J: TRBJ2-7; size: .; D: TRBD2; V: TRBV11-1; CDR3: CASSLSGIAQYF; DNA: TGTGCCAGCAGCTTAAGCGGGATTGCGCAGTACTTC
J: TRBJ2-7; size: once; D: TRBD2; V: TRBV27; CDR3: CASSLEVGSGGTYEQYF; DNA: TGTGCCAGCAGTTTAGAGGTGGGTAGCGGGGGAACCTACGAGCAGTACTTC
J: TRBJ1-3; size: once; D: .; V: TRBV7-9; CDR3: CASRTGGDGNTIYF; DNA: TGTGCCAGCAGGACCGGGGGAGATGGAAACACCATATATTTT
J: TRBJ2-3; size: .; D: .; V: TRBV18; CDR3: CASSEAPPTDTQYF; DNA: TGTGCCAGCTCGGAGGCCCCTCCCACAGATACGCAGTATTTT